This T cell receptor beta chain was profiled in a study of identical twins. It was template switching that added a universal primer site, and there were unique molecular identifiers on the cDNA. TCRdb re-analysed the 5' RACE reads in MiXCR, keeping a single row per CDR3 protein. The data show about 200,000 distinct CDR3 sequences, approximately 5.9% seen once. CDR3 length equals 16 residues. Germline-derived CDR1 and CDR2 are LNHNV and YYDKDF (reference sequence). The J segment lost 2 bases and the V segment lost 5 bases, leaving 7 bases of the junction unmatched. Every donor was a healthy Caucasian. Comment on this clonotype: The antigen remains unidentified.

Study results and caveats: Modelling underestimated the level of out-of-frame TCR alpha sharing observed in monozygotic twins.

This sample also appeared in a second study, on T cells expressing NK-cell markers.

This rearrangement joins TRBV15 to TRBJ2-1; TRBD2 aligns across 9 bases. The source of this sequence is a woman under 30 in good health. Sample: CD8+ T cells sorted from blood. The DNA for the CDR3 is TGTGCCACCAGCCCTCGGCGGGAGGGCCCCTACAATGAGCAGTTCTTC. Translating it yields CATSPRREGPYNEQFF.